Each of the 4 T cell receptor beta chains below was sequenced from the same sample in a study of T cells in Graves' hyperthyroidism and ophthalmopathy (dated 2019 in TCRdb). The library was generated by multiplex PCR. TCRdb lists the instrument as Illumina HiSeq 2000. Amplification of TCR beta CDR3 regions was carried out from RNA transcripts. The TCR CDR3 was subjected to a first round of RT-PCR using the HTBI primer set and the Qiagen OneStep RT-PCR kit. TCRdb handled the public reads itself, with Q25 trimming in fastp and clone calling in MiXCR, and kept productive beta chains. Rows merge per CDR3 protein into single entries with the most common DNA and genes. The sample records more than 300,000 distinct CDR3 sequences, approximately 18% of which are singletons. Roughly a third of the sample belongs to the ten largest clones. The sample was blood. These receptor sequences come from a woman between 25 and 40 years old with Graves' hyperthyroidism that later progressed to Graves' ophthalmopathy.

This clonotype turned up a few times. The chain uses TRBV6-2 or TRBV6-3 and TRBJ1-5, with TRBD1 matching over 7 bases. V lost 4 bases and J lost 2; bases outside the gene matches: 2. The CDR3 spans 14 residues. Germline-derived CDR1 and CDR2 are MNHEY and SVGEGT. The CDR3 region is CASSSQGGNQPQHF. The CDR3, as DNA: TGTGCCAGCAGTTCGCAGGGGGGCAATCAGCCCCAGCATTTT.

This clonotype came up many times. The chain employs TRBV4-2 and TRBJ2-7, with D unclear. Germline V gene lookup returns CDR1 LGHNA and CDR2 YNFKEQ. V was shortened by 0 bases and J by 0 bases, with 9 bases between the two germline ends. The CDR3 spans 15 residues. CDR3 in DNA: TGTGCCAGCAGCCAAGAGTCCTTCAGCTCCTACGAGCAGTACTTC. As protein: CASSQESFSSYEQYF.

CDR3 in DNA: TGTGCCAGCAGTAACACCCGCCAGGGCGACGAGCAGTACGTC. Translation: CASSNTRQGDEQYV. This sequence joins TRBV6-5 and TRBJ2-7; tentative D call: TRBD1 (5 bases). The CDR3 sequence is 14 residues long. The V and J ends lost 5 bases and 5 bases respectively, with 16 bases between them. Germline CDR1 reads MNHEY; CDR2 reads SVGAGI.

V is TRBV20-1 and J is TRBJ2-5; TRBD2 matches 14 bases. Germline trimming cut 0 bases from V and 5 bases from J; bases unmatched to any gene: 8. The CDR3 is made up of 17 amino acids. The germline V gene encodes CDR1 DFQATT and CDR2 SNEGSKA (reference sequence). CDR3 loop: CSARDMTSGGAYETQYF. CDR3 DNA sequence: TGCAGTGCTAGAGATATGACTAGCGGGGGGGCCTATGAGACCCAGTACTTC.